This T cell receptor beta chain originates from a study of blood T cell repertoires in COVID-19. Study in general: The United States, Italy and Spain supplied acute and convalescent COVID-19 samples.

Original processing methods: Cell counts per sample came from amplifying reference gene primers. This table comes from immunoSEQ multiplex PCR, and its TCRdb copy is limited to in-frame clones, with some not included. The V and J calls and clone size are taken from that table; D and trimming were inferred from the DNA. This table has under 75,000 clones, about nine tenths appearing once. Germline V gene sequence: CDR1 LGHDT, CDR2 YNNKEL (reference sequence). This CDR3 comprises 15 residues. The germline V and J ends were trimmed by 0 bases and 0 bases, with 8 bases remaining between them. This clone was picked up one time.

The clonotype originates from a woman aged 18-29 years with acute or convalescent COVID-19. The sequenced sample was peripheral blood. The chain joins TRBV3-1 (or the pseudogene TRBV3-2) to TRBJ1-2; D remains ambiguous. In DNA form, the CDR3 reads TGTGCCAGCAGCCAAGATTTGGGAGCTAACTATGGCTACACCTTC. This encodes CASSQDLGANYGYTF.